This T cell receptor (beta chain) was sequenced in a study of T cell repertoires in cytomegalovirus infection. The V segment lost 10 bases and the J segment 0 bases; nucleotides outside the gene matches: 11. CDR3 size: 16 residues. Germline V lookup: CDR1 LNHDA, CDR2 SQIVND (reference sequence). TCRdb re-called the reads with MiXCR, one entry per CDR3 protein. The data show approximately 110,000 distinct CDR3 sequences, around 40% seen once. As concerns this clonotype: Its antigen is still unknown.

The chain uses TRBV19 and TRBJ2-1; 8 bases fit TRBD2. The TCR sequence derives from a human donor in good health (CMV status not recorded). Some clones in this sample may be carry-over from other donors' samples. The source material was CD8+ T cells from cultured PBMCs, sampled from culture after CMV antigen stimulation. Here the CDR3 DNA reads TGTGCCACTCAAACTAGCGGTCCTAGCTCCTACAATGAGCAGTTCTTC. This translates into CATQTSGPSSYNEQFF.